A selection of T cell receptor beta chains follows, all from one sample in a study of blood T cell repertoires in COVID-19. Clones were sequenced by immunoSEQ multiplex PCR, and TCRdb holds only the in-frame ones, with some missing. The profile covers tens of thousands of clones, with 75% to 90% appearing a single time and 25% to 30% taken by the ten largest. The material sequenced was peripheral blood. Every receptor here comes from a middle-aged man with active or convalescent COVID-19. Each CDR3 is given with its conserved first and last residue. D genes are given only for firm matches. The listing skips clone size in some rows; elsewhere it reads once, few, many or a size class.

TRBJ2-7 - TRBV24-1 - TGTGCCACCACTTTCAGGGGCCAAGACCCCTACGAGCAGTACTTC CATTFRGQDPYEQYF
TRBJ1-2 few TRBV12-3/TRBV12-4 TRBD1 TGTGCCAGCAGATACAGGGGTGGCTACACCTTC CASRYRGGYTF
TRBJ1-2 - TRBV3-1/TRBV3-2 - TGTGCCAGCAGCCAAGGGGCTGGCCATTCTAACTATGGCTACACCTTC CASSQGAGHSNYGYTF
TRBJ2-5 - TRBV24-1 TRBD2 TGTGCCACCAGTGATTATAGCGGGGGTCTCCAAGAGACCCAGTACTTC CATSDYSGGLQETQYF
TRBJ1-5 - TRBV28 - TGTGCCAGCATTTCGGCAGGAAATAGCAATCAGCCCCAGCATTTT CASISAGNSNQPQHF
TRBJ2-2 once TRBV2 TRBD2 TGTGCCAGCAGTCTAGCGGGAGGGCCGAACGGGGAGCTGTTTTTT CASSLAGGPNGELFF
TRBJ2-1 once TRBV19 TRBD2 TGTGCCAGTAGTCCGGGACTAGCGGGAGGGGCCTACAATGAGCAGTTCTTC CASSPGLAGGAYNEQFF
TRBJ2-5 - TRBV19 TRBD1 TGTGCCAGTAGTAGACAGGGGACCCAAGAGACCCAGTACTTC CASSRQGTQETQYF
TRBJ2-5 - TRBV7-2 - TGTGCCAGCAGCTTCCGCGGGAAAGAGACCCAGTACTTC CASSFRGKETQYF
TRBJ1-1 - TRBV19 TRBD1 TGTGCCAGTAGTCGCCGGACAGGGACAGATGAAGCTTTCTTT CASSRRTGTDEAFF
TRBJ2-1 - TRBV7-2 TRBD1 TGTGCCAGCAGCCGTACAGGGGTGCCGATGAAGTACAATGAGCAGTTCTTC CASSRTGVPMKYNEQFF
TRBJ2-7 - TRBV5-4 - TGTGCCAGCAGCTTACCCCCCGGCGAGCAGTACTTC CASSLPPGEQYF
TRBJ1-2 - TRBV12-5 - TGTGCTAGTGGTTTGGACAGCTCACCCGGCTCTGGCTACACCTTC CASGLDSSPGSGYTF
TRBJ2-2 many TRBV6-5 TRBD2 TGTGCCACAAGGGAGGGGCTTGTCACCGGGGAGCTGTTTTTT CATREGLVTGELFF
TRBJ1-1 - TRBV29-1 - TGCAGCGGCGGCGCGATCACTGAAGCTTTCTTT CSGGAITEAFF
TRBJ2-7 - TRBV9 TRBD2 TGTGCCAGCAGCGTAGGTCTAGCGGGACACTCTTGGGAGCAGTACTTC CASSVGLAGHSWEQYF
TRBJ2-4 - TRBV28 TRBD1 TGTGCCAGCAGTTTTTCACAGGGGGCAATCGTACTAGCCAAAAACATTCAGTACTTC CASSFSQGAIVLAKNIQYF
TRBJ2-3 - TRBV9 TRBD1 TGTGCCAGCAGCAAGACAGGGTTAGTAGATACGCAGTATTTT CASSKTGLVDTQYF
TRBJ1-4 - TRBV5-1 TRBD1 TGCGCCAGCAGCTTGCTTCAGGGGGTTAATGAAAAACTGTTTTTT CASSLLQGVNEKLFF
TRBJ1-2 - TRBV24-1 - TGTGCCACCAATCCGGGTTCATCGGAGGGCTATGGCTACACCTTC CATNPGSSEGYGYTF
TRBJ2-1 - TRBV6-6 - TGTGCCAGCAGTTACGGCCACAATGAGCAGTTCTTC CASSYGHNEQFF
TRBJ2-1 - TRBV28 TRBD2 TGTGCCAGCATTCAAACCCAGGGTTTGGCGGGAGGCCCCTACAATGAGCAGTTCTTC CASIQTQGLAGGPYNEQFF
TRBJ2-5 - TRBV19 TRBD2 TGTGCCAGTAGGCTAGCGGGAGCATCCCAAGAGACCCAGTACTTC CASRLAGASQETQYF
TRBJ2-5 - TRBV28 - TGTGCCAGCAGCTCCTATCCGACAGGGGAGGGGGAGACCCAGTACTTC CASSSYPTGEGETQYF
TRBJ1-3 - TRBV29-1 - TGCAGCGTTGCTAGTGGAAACACCATATATTTT CSVASGNTIYF
TRBJ2-1 - TRBV5-1 - TGCGCCAGCAGCTTGCAGGGCCAGTATGAGCAGTTCTTC CASSLQGQYEQFF
TRBJ1-1 - TRBV6-2/TRBV6-3 TRBD1 TGTGCCAGCAGCCGGGGACAGGGTGGAGCTTTCTTT CASSRGQGGAFF
TRBJ2-1 - TRBV11-2 TRBD2 TGTGCCAGCAGCTTAGATCGCCTAGCGGGAGATGAGCAGTTCTTC CASSLDRLAGDEQFF
TRBJ2-1 - TRBV15 - TGTGCCACCAGCAGAGATCTAGGGGTTATCTCGGACCGGAACAATGAGCAGTTCTTC CATSRDLGVISDRNNEQFF
TRBJ1-2 - TRBV7-2 - TGTGCCAGCAGTCGTGGAGTCTCCTATGGCTACACCTTC CASSRGVSYGYTF
TRBJ2-7 - TRBV28 TRBD2 TGTGCCAGCTTACCGATAGGACTAGCGGGAGTCAGGAGAAGCGAGCAGTACTTC CASLPIGLAGVRRSEQYF
TRBJ1-1 - TRBV6-5 - TGTGCCAGCAGTTTACTCAGAGGGGGAAAGAACACTGAAGCTTTCTTT CASSLLRGGKNTEAFF
TRBJ1-5 - TRBV12-5 TRBD1 TGTGCTAGTGGTTTGGCAGGGGGCCAGTGGGGTCAGCCCCAGCATTTT CASGLAGGQWGQPQHF
TRBJ2-7 - TRBV25-1 - TGTGCCAGCAGTGATACCGGCTACGAGCAGTACTTC CASSDTGYEQYF
TRBJ2-7 - TRBV11-2 TRBD2 TGTGCCAGCAGCAATTTCCTAGCGGGAGCCGAGCAGTACTTC CASSNFLAGAEQYF
TRBJ2-3 - TRBV21-1 - TGTGCCAGCAGCAAAGAAGCTAAACGTAGACAAGGCACAGATACGCAGTATTTT CASSKEAKRRQGTDTQYF
TRBJ2-5 - TRBV5-5 - TGTGCCAGCAGCTTGGCGGACCGTGGTCATAGCGAGGAGACCCAGTACTTC CASSLADRGHSEETQYF
TRBJ2-7 - TRBV3-1/TRBV3-2 TRBD2 TGTGCCAGCAGCTTTTCAGGACTAGTCGACGAGCAGTACTTC CASSFSGLVDEQYF
TRBJ2-1 once TRBV5-6 TRBD1 TGTGCCAGCAGCTCCCAACAGGGGGCTGGTAATGAGCAGTTCTTC CASSSQQGAGNEQFF
TRBJ1-4 - TRBV6-5 TRBD1 TGTGCCAGCAGTTCTTCACAGGGGAAACTGTTTTTT CASSSSQGKLFF
TRBJ1-5 - TRBV7-8 - TGTGCCAGCAGCTTACGGACAGACCTCAATCAGCCCCAGCATTTT CASSLRTDLNQPQHF
TRBJ1-6 - TRBV4-3 - TGCGCCAGCAGCCAAGAGAGGAATTCACCCCTCCACTTT CASSQERNSPLHF
TRBJ1-1 - TRBV18 TRBD1 TGTGCCAGCTCACCCTGGTTCGGACAGGTGGACACTGAAGCTTTCTTT CASSPWFGQVDTEAFF
TRBJ2-7 once TRBV28 TRBD2 TGTGCCAGCAGCCTGACTAGCACTAGTACCTACGAGCAGTACTTC CASSLTSTSTYEQYF
TRBJ1-5 - TRBV6-2/TRBV6-3 - TGTGCCAGCAGTTATCTGGAGACCGGCCAGCCCCAGCATTTT CASSYLETGQPQHF
TRBJ1-1 once TRBV5-1 - TGCGCCAGCAGCTTTCCCTCCGGTGGGAACACTGAAGCTTTCTTT CASSFPSGGNTEAFF
TRBJ2-7 - TRBV12-5 TRBD2 TGTGCTAGTGGTTTGGGCGGTAGCGGGGGCCTAGAGCAGTACTTC CASGLGGSGGLEQYF
TRBJ2-1 - TRBV5-1 TRBD2 TGCGCCAGCAGCTTTCAGATGGCTAGCGGGGATAACTATGAGCAGTTCTTC CASSFQMASGDNYEQFF
TRBJ2-1 - TRBV5-4 TRBD1 TGTGCCAGCAGCTTGGGGGGGACAGGGAGGAATGAGCAGTTCTTC CASSLGGTGRNEQFF
TRBJ2-7 - TRBV29-1 TRBD1 TGCAGCGTTGCACCGGGACAGGGGGCTTACGAGCAGTACTTC CSVAPGQGAYEQYF
TRBJ2-1 - TRBV3-1/TRBV3-2 TRBD1 TGTGCCAGCAGCCAAAAGCGACAGGGGGTATCAAATGAGCAGTTCTTC CASSQKRQGVSNEQFF
TRBJ1-1 - TRBV6-6 - TGTGCCAGCAGTTACCCGACGAGGGACACTGAAGCTTTCTTT CASSYPTRDTEAFF
TRBJ2-3 - TRBV4-2 TRBD2 TGTGCCAGCAGCCAAGAGATTCCGGCTAGCGGGGGTGGAGATACGCAGTATTTT CASSQEIPASGGGDTQYF
TRBJ1-4 - TRBV9 TRBD1 TGTGCCAGCAGCGTTGGGACAGAGAGGGAAAAACTGTTTTTT CASSVGTEREKLFF
TRBJ2-5 - TRBV2 TRBD1 TGTGCCAGCAGTACCTCATTGGTACAGGGGATGGAGACCCAGTACTTC CASSTSLVQGMETQYF
TRBJ2-1 - TRBV6-1 - TGTGCCAGCAGTGAAGCCGGCGGCGCTCGAGATGAGCAGTTCTTC CASSEAGGARDEQFF
TRBJ2-5 - TRBV5-5 - TGTGCCAGCAGCGGAATATACCGGGAACACGAGACCCAGTACTTC CASSGIYREHETQYF
TRBJ2-1 - TRBV4-1 - TGCGCCAGCAGCCACAAACCCGCGGGATCCTACAATGAGCAGTTCTTC CASSHKPAGSYNEQFF